This T cell receptor (beta chain) came from a study of Graves' ophthalmopathy and Graves' hyperthyroidism. This clonotype was counted many times. What it binds is not known. Every ophthalmopathy donor presented moderate-to-severe activity, CAS ≥3, NOSPECS ≥4 and duration under 3 months. Clinical symptoms and serum thyroxine were used for diagnosis; TRAb, thyroid ultrasound and orbital computed tomography were also relied on. PBMCs originated in around 11 ml of fresh peripheral blood. Findings of the study overall: Predictions made by the model for ophthalmopathy progression reached just over 70% sensitivity and less than 80% specificity.

Trimming left V 6 bases short and J 7 bases short, with 12 bases between. The CDR3 consists of 13 residues. In germline, CDR1 is ENHRY, CDR2 SYGVKD. From RNA, the CDR3 regions of TCR beta chains were amplified and sequenced. The first-round RT-PCR employed HTBI primers together with the Qiagen OneStep RT-PCR kit. A multiplex PCR was then performed as the second round. TCRdb independently ran MiXCR on the multiplex PCR reads; one entry per CDR3 protein. The sample lists hundreds of thousands of distinct CDR3 sequences; roughly 41% were seen once. The sample was peripheral blood. The sequence was obtained from an adult man with Graves' ophthalmopathy. The chain couples TRBV10-3 to TRBJ2-2, with TRBD2 as a possible D gene (5 bases). CDR3 amino acids: CAISAGELGELFF. In DNA, the CDR3 is TGTGCCATCAGCGCCGGGGAGCTCGGGGAGCTGTTTTTT.